Following are 14 T cell receptor beta chains from one sample sequenced in a study of early T cells in non-severe SARS-CoV-2 infection. TCRdb reprocessed the 5' RACE reads via MiXCR and lists one record per CDR3 protein. This repertoire shows fewer than 75,000 distinct CDR3 sequences, roughly 18% found once; its top ten account for 8.9%. This sample comprised whole blood, obtained at baseline. These receptors were taken from an adult who was a healthcare worker with PCR-confirmed SARS-CoV-2 infection or an uninfected control (not recorded which).

This clonotype was seen a handful of times. This sequence joins TRBV18 and TRBJ2-7; 9 positions match TRBD2. V was pared by 3 bases and J by 2 bases, with 2 bases of the junction left unmatched. The CDR3 has 14 residues. Germline CDR1 KGHSH, CDR2 LQKENI. The CDR3, as DNA: TGTGCCAGCTCACCCGGCGGGGGGGCCTACGAGCAGTACTTC. This translates into CASSPGGGAYEQYF.

The rearrangement uses TRBV18 and TRBJ2-2; TRBD2 might be the D (5 bases). V was cut by 3 bases and J by 3 bases, with 14 bases left in between. This CDR3 is built from 16 residues. CDR1 and CDR2 from the germline V gene are KGHSH and LQKENI. CDR3 sequence: CASSPGSRQYTGELFF. The DNA of the CDR3 is TGTGCCAGCTCACCTGGGAGCAGGCAGTACACCGGGGAGCTGTTTTTT.

This clonotype appeared a few times. The rearrangement uses TRBV12-3 or TRBV12-4 and TRBJ2-7; D is uncertain. The CDR3 is made up of 14 amino acids. V shed 3 bases and J shed 3 bases, with 12 bases lying between them. CDR3 residues: CASSFGARNYEQYF. The CDR3 coding sequence is TGTGCCAGCAGTTTTGGTGCCAGAAACTACGAGCAGTACTTC.

The chain employs TRBV6-1 and TRBJ2-1; D may be TRBD2 (7 bases). Between the trimmed V and J ends, which lost 7 bases and 4 bases, there was a span of 20 bases. There are 16 residues in the CDR3. Germline assignment: CDR1 MNHNS and CDR2 SASEGT. In DNA, the CDR3 is TGTGCCAGCAATATCCCCCGGGGGGCGGGTTACAATGAGCAGTTCTTC. It specifies CASNIPRGAGYNEQFF.

The chain uses TRBV18 and TRBJ2-6; the match to TRBD1 covers 9 bases. The CDR3 covers 17 residues. V lost 3 bases and J lost 0; bases outside the gene matches: 3. CDR1 and CDR2 (germline): KGHSH, LQKENI. The DNA of the CDR3 is TGTGCCAGCTCACCTGTGACAGGGGGCTCTGGGGCCAACGTCCTGACTTTC. Translation gives CASSPVTGGSGANVLTF.

This clonotype was recorded a few times. The chain combines TRBV4-2 with TRBJ2-7; a weak D match, TRBD2 (6 bases). The V end was cut by 4 bases, the J end by 0 bases, with 10 bases between. CDR1 and CDR2 from the germline V gene are LGHNA and YNFKEQ. This CDR3 has 14 residues. This chain's CDR3 is CASSLVGGSYEQYF. The CDR3 DNA follows: TGTGCCAGCAGCCTCGTGGGGGGCTCCTACGAGCAGTACTTC.

This clonotype was seen more than once but under ten times. This sequence joins TRBV15 and TRBJ1-1; 11 bases are a match to TRBD1. Trimming cost V 5 bases and J 0 bases; bases outside gene matches: 14. This CDR3 is built from 19 residues. Germline assignment: CDR1 LNHNV and CDR2 YYDKDF (reference sequence). Here the CDR3 DNA reads TGTGCCACCAGCCCCGGGACAGGGGGATTCGTCGCGATGAACACTGAAGCTTTCTTT. Encoded protein: CATSPGTGGFVAMNTEAFF.

The J gene is TRBJ2-7, the V gene TRBV12-3 or TRBV12-4; D assignment may be TRBD1 or TRBD2 (5 bases each). The CDR3 covers 16 residues. Trimming cost V 0 bases and J 4 bases, with 16 bases left between them. The CDR3 protein is CASSLAGAGDRYEQYF. CDR3 nucleotide sequence: TGTGCCAGCAGTTTAGCTGGGGCCGGGGATCGGTACGAGCAGTACTTC.

The rearrangement joins TRBV7-9 to TRBJ2-3; no firm D call. From germline, CDR1 is SEHNR and CDR2 FQNEAQ (reference sequence). Between the trimmed V and J ends, which lost 1 base and 2 bases, there was a span of 7 bases. This CDR3 is 14 amino acids long. CDR3 residues: CASSLVGYTDTQYF. CDR3 sequence (DNA): TGTGCCAGCAGCTTAGTCGGGTACACAGATACGCAGTATTTT.

This clonotype showed up just a few times. This chain links TRBV6-2 or TRBV6-3 with TRBJ2-5; tentatively, D is TRBD1 or TRBD2 (5 bases each). V lost 6 bases and J 2 bases, leaving 16 bases between the germline ends. Germline loops: CDR1 MNHEY, CDR2 SVGEGT. CDR3 length: 15 residues. DNA of the CDR3: TGTGCCAGCAGAACCGGGACGAAGGGACAAGAGACCCAGTACTTC. It codes for CASRTGTKGQETQYF.

The chain carries TRBV28 and TRBJ2-7, with 8 bases fitting TRBD1. The CDR3 sequence is 14 residues long. Losses at the gene ends were 6 bases for V and 6 bases for J; bases not matched to a gene: 10. Germline CDR1 and CDR2: MDHEN and SYDVKM. CDR3 region: CASSSGTGYVEQYF. CDR3 in DNA: TGTGCCAGCAGCTCCGGGACAGGTTATGTCGAGCAGTACTTC.

This clonotype was counted at least ten times. V usage is TRBV7-9 and J usage is TRBJ2-3; perhaps TRBD2 as D (5 bases). CDR1 is SEHNR, CDR2 FQNEAQ, per germline (reference sequence). The V gene lost 2 bases and the J gene lost 4 bases, with 7 bases spanning the gap. The CDR3 is 13 residues long. In DNA, the CDR3 is TGTGCCAGCAGCTTAACGAGGGCAGATACGCAGTATTTT. This gives the protein CASSLTRADTQYF.

The chain couples TRBV20-1 to TRBJ2-3; 14 bases map to TRBD2. The CDR3 length is 15 residues. Per germline, CDR1 DFQATT and CDR2 SNEGSKA (reference sequence). After removal of 6 bases from V and 13 bases from J, the junction contained 15 bases not matched to a gene. Written as DNA, the CDR3 is TGCAGTGCGAAGCCAGACGGGACTAGCGGGGGCCTGGAGTATTTT. This encodes CSAKPDGTSGGLEYF.

There are a few counts of this clonotype. This chain joins TRBV28 and TRBJ2-7, with TRBD2 as a possible D gene (5 bases). The germline V gene encodes CDR1 MDHEN and CDR2 SYDVKM. V lost 6 bases and J 4 bases, leaving 19 bases between the germline ends. The CDR3 is made up of 15 amino acids. The CDR3 here is CASSPGGGSLYEQYF. As DNA, the CDR3 is TGTGCCAGCAGCCCCGGAGGAGGCAGCCTATACGAGCAGTACTTC.